These T cell receptor beta chains were read from a single sample in a study of shared clonotypes between healthy human individuals. Produced via immunoSEQ multiplex PCR; TCRdb's table is partial and in-frame only. The sample has around 2.1 million clones, more than 85% seen once. The material sequenced was naive CD8+ T cells from PBMCs. These receptors were collected from a man between 18 and 35 years old in good health. Some clones in this sample may be carry-over from other donors' samples. Each CDR3 is given with its conserved first and last residue. Each record gives: V gene, J gene, clone size, D gene, CDR3 DNA, CDR3 protein. A D gene is named only where the DNA matches it firmly. Size tells how often a clone was seen (once, few, many) or the class of an expanded clone, and some rows leave it out.

v_gene: TRBV11-2
j_gene: TRBJ2-1
abundance: .
d_gene: TRBD2
CDR3nt: TGTGCCAGCAGCTTACAGGGAGGAGCGGGAGGTGATGAGCAGTTCTTC
CDR3aa: CASSLQGGAGGDEQFF

v_gene: TRBV19
j_gene: TRBJ2-7
abundance: once
d_gene: .
CDR3nt: TGTGCCAGTAGCGACAGCGATAGAACCTACGGGCAGTACTTC
CDR3aa: CASSDSDRTYGQYF

v_gene: TRBV7-9
j_gene: TRBJ2-7
abundance: .
d_gene: .
CDR3nt: TGTGCCAGCAGCTTACCCGGGCTCGGCTACGAGCAGTACTTC
CDR3aa: CASSLPGLGYEQYF

v_gene: TRBV4-1
j_gene: TRBJ2-3
abundance: .
d_gene: .
CDR3nt: TGCGCCAGCAGCCAAGATCCGGGAACAGATACGCAGTATTTT
CDR3aa: CASSQDPGTDTQYF

v_gene: TRBV7-8
j_gene: TRBJ2-5
abundance: .
d_gene: TRBD2
CDR3nt: TGTGCCAGCAGCTTGCTGAGGCTAGCGGGAGACGGGGAGACCCAGTACTTC
CDR3aa: CASSLLRLAGDGETQYF

v_gene: TRBV27
j_gene: TRBJ2-7
abundance: .
d_gene: .
CDR3nt: TGTGCCAGCAGTTTATATCGGGGGACCTCCTACGAGCAGTACTTC
CDR3aa: CASSLYRGTSYEQYF

v_gene: TRBV11-2
j_gene: TRBJ1-4
abundance: .
d_gene: .
CDR3nt: TGTGCCAGCACCCCAGGCGCAACTAATGAAAAACTGTTTTTT
CDR3aa: CASTPGATNEKLFF

v_gene: TRBV7-2
j_gene: TRBJ2-7
abundance: .
d_gene: .
CDR3nt: TGTGCCAGCAGCTTAATAGTAGGGAACTACGAGCAGTACTTC
CDR3aa: CASSLIVGNYEQYF

v_gene: TRBV7-8
j_gene: TRBJ2-7
abundance: .
d_gene: .
CDR3nt: TGTGCCAGCATGGGTTACGAGCAGTACTTC
CDR3aa: CASMGYEQYF

v_gene: TRBV7-9
j_gene: TRBJ1-1
abundance: few
d_gene: .
CDR3nt: TGTGCCAGCAGCTTAGGCGTTACTGAAGCTTTCTTT
CDR3aa: CASSLGVTEAFF

v_gene: TRBV27
j_gene: TRBJ1-1
abundance: .
d_gene: TRBD1
CDR3nt: TGTGCCAGCAGTTTAGGGAAGGGACAGGGAGTGGTCACTGAAGCTTTCTTT
CDR3aa: CASSLGKGQGVVTEAFF

v_gene: TRBV19
j_gene: TRBJ1-5
abundance: .
d_gene: TRBD1
CDR3nt: TGTGCCAGTGCCTTAGGGACAGGGGATTATAGCAATCAGCCCCAGCATTTT
CDR3aa: CASALGTGDYSNQPQHF

v_gene: TRBV7-3
j_gene: TRBJ2-4
abundance: .
d_gene: .
CDR3nt: TGTGCCAGCAGCATAATGGGTGGGGGAAACATTCAGTACTTC
CDR3aa: CASSIMGGGNIQYF

v_gene: TRBV19
j_gene: TRBJ2-2
abundance: .
d_gene: .
CDR3nt: TGTGCCAGTAGTCCGGCAGGGACCACCGGGGAGCTGTTTTTT
CDR3aa: CASSPAGTTGELFF

v_gene: TRBV30
j_gene: TRBJ2-2
abundance: .
d_gene: TRBD1
CDR3nt: TGTGCCAGGGGAAGGGGACAGGGGGATACCGGGGAGCTGTTTTTT
CDR3aa: CARGRGQGDTGELFF

v_gene: TRBV18
j_gene: TRBJ2-3
abundance: .
d_gene: .
CDR3nt: TGTGCCAGCTCAGGGGGGAGCACAGATACGCAGTATTTT
CDR3aa: CASSGGSTDTQYF

v_gene: TRBV18
j_gene: TRBJ2-2
abundance: .
d_gene: TRBD2
CDR3nt: TGTGCCAGCTCACCAACTGAAACGGGAGGTGGAGTCGGGGAGCTGTTTTTT
CDR3aa: CASSPTETGGGVGELFF